The text below deals with one T cell receptor beta chain. The CDR3 totals 15 residues. Trimming took 1 base from V and 0 from J; bases not matched to a gene: 0. The germline V gene encodes CDR1 SGHRS and CDR2 YFSETQ. The record originates from a study of T cell changes during pregnancy in multiple sclerosis. Here immunoSEQ multiplex PCR was the method, and the copy in TCRdb shows in-frame clones only, minus some. Found here are about 33,000 clones, roughly nine tenths of them singletons; the top ten hold 2.5% to 3%. J is TRBJ2-2 and V is TRBV5-1, with 7 nucleotides matching TRBD1. This clonotype originated in a female donor in good health, enrolled as a control in a pregnancy study. The specimen was CD4+ T cells from peripheral blood mononuclear cells, collected in the third trimester of pregnancy. The CDR3 coding sequence is TGCGCCAGCAGCTTGCAGGGGGCGAACACCGGGGAGCTGTTTTTT. The encoded protein is CASSLQGANTGELFF. The variable domain in full, with the rest retrieved from reference TRBV5-1 and TRBJ2-2, is KAGVTQTPRYLIKTRGQQVTLSCSPISGHRSVSWYQQTPGQGLQFLFEYFSETQRNKGNFPGRFSGRQFSNSRSEMNVSTLELGDSALYLCASSLQGANTGELFFGEGSRLTVL.